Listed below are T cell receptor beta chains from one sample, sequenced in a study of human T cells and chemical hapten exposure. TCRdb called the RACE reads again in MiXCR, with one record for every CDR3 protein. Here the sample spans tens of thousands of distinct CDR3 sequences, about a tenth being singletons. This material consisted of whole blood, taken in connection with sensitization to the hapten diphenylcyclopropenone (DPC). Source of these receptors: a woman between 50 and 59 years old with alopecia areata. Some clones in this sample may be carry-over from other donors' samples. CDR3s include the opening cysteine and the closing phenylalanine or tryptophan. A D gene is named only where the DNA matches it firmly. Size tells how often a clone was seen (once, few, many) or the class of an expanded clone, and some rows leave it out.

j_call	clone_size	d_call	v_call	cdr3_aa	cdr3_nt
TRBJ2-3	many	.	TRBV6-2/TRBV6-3	CASSYSSADTQYF	TGTGCCAGCAGTTACTCTTCGGCAGATACGCAGTATTTT
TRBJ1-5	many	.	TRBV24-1	CATFGGCNQPQHF	TGTGCCACCTTCGGGGGATGCAATCAGCCCCAGCATTTT
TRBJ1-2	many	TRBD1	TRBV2	CASSDRDRGYYGYTF	TGTGCCAGCAGTGACCGAGACAGGGGATACTATGGCTACACCTTC
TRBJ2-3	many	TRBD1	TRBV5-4	CASSGGTGETDTQYF	TGTGCCAGCAGCGGGGGGACAGGAGAGACAGATACGCAGTATTTT
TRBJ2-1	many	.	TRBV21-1	CASSTTSGRDSEQFF	TGTGCCAGCAGCACTACTAGCGGGAGGGATTCTGAGCAGTTCTTC
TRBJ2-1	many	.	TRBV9	CASSVVLGGGPNEQFF	TGTGCCAGCAGCGTAGTTCTCGGAGGGGGCCCCAATGAGCAGTTCTTC
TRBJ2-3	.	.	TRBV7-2	CASSLLGISSTDTQYF	TGTGCCAGCAGCTTGTTGGGGATCTCTAGCACAGATACGCAGTATTTT
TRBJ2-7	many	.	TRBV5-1	CASSFAQGRGPEQYF	TGCGCCAGCAGCTTCGCTCAGGGGCGGGGGCCCGAGCAGTACTTC
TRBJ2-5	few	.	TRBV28	CASSVQGNQETQYF	TGTGCCAGCAGCGTACAGGGAAACCAAGAGACCCAGTACTTC
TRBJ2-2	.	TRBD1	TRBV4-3	CASSQGTGVIGELFF	TGCGCCAGCAGCCAAGGGACAGGGGTGATCGGGGAGCTGTTTTTT
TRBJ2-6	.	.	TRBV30	CACYTGTGANVLTF	TGTGCCTGCTACACAGGGACTGGGGCCAACGTCCTGACTTTC
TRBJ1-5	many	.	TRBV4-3	CASSHYSNQPQHF	TGCGCCAGCAGCCATTATAGCAATCAGCCCCAGCATTTT
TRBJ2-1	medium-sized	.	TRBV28	CASSSPYNRVGEQFF	TGTGCCAGCAGTTCCCCCTATAACAGGGTGGGTGAGCAGTTCTTC
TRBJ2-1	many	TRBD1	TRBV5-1	CASCQGAGTDEQFF	TGCGCCAGCTGTCAGGGGGCGGGTACGGATGAGCAGTTCTTC
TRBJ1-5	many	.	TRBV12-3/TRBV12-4	CASSLEVSNQPQHF	TGTGCCAGCAGTTTAGAAGTTAGCAATCAGCCCCAGCATTTT
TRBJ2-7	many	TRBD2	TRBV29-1	CSVSGSGDSYEQYF	TGCAGCGTTTCGGGGAGCGGGGACTCCTACGAGCAGTACTTC
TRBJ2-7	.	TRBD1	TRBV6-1	CASQDRGSYEQYF	TGTGCCAGTCAGGACAGGGGGTCCTACGAGCAGTACTTC
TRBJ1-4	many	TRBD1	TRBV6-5	CASRSQGGSIEKLFF	TGTGCCAGCAGATCCCAGGGGGGATCCATTGAAAAACTGTTTTTT
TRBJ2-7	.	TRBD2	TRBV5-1	CASSFGTSRVEQYF	TGCGCCAGCAGCTTTGGGACTAGTCGGGTCGAGCAGTACTTC
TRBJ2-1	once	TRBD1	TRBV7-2	CASSRDREIQFF	TGTGCCAGCAGCAGGGACAGAGAAATACAGTTCTTC
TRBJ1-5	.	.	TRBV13	CASTFGGGKSPQHF	TGTGCCAGCACCTTCGGTGGGGGCAAATCGCCCCAGCATTTT
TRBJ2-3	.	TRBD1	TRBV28	CASSFLETGFTDTQYF	TGTGCCAGCAGTTTTCTAGAGACAGGGTTCACAGATACGCAGTATTTT
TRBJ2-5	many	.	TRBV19	CASSIAGTQRETQYF	TGTGCCAGTAGTATAGCGGGGACCCAACGAGAGACCCAGTACTTC
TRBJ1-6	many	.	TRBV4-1	CASSQDRAPLHF	TGCGCCAGCAGCCAAGATCGTGCGCCCCTCCACTTT
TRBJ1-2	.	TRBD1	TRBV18	CASSELSGGYGYTF	TGTGCCAGCTCAGAATTGTCAGGGGGCTATGGCTACACCTTC
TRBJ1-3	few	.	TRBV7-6	CASSSLTGSKSTIYF	TGTGCCAGCAGCTCATTGACAGGTTCAAAGAGCACCATATATTTT
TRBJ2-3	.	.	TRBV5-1	CASSSYPATSTDTQYF	TGCGCCAGCAGCTCCTACCCGGCTACTAGCACAGATACGCAGTATTTT
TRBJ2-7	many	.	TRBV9	CASSVGPGPDYEQYF	TGTGCCAGCAGCGTAGGCCCTGGCCCGGACTACGAGCAGTACTTC
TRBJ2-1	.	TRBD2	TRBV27	CASSFPGIAGQVHEQFF	TGTGCCAGCAGTTTCCCCGGGATAGCGGGACAAGTCCATGAGCAGTTCTTC
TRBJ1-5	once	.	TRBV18	CASSPGLNEPQHF	TGTGCCAGCTCACCAGGGCTCAATGAGCCCCAGCATTTT
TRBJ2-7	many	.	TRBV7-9	CASSLASGYHEQYF	TGTGCCAGCAGCTTAGCTTCGGGGTACCACGAGCAGTACTTC
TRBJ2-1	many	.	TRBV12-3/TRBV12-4	CASSTRGEQFF	TGTGCCAGCAGCACCCGGGGTGAGCAGTTCTTC
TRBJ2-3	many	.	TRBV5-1	CASSSTTDTQYF	TGCGCCAGCAGCTCGACCACAGATACGCAGTATTTT
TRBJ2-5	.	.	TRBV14	CASSRGTLQETQYF	TGTGCCAGCAGCCGCGGGACACTACAAGAGACCCAGTACTTC
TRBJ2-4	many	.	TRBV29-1	CSVVVGAKNIQYF	TGCAGCGTTGTAGTCGGAGCCAAAAACATTCAGTACTTC
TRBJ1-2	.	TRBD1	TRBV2	CASSDPGQAHHGYTF	TGTGCCAGCAGTGATCCGGGACAGGCCCACCATGGCTACACCTTC
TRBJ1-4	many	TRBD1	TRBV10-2	CASSDGADRAEKLFF	TGCGCCAGCAGTGATGGGGCCGACAGGGCTGAAAAACTGTTTTTT
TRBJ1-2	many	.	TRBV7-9	CASSERGQEGYGYTF	TGTGCCAGCAGCGAGCGTGGTCAGGAAGGATATGGCTACACCTTC
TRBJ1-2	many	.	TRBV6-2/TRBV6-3	CASSYSKSQGWGRYGYTF	TGTGCCAGCAGTTACTCGAAGAGCCAGGGCTGGGGACGTTATGGCTACACCTTC
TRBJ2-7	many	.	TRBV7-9	CASSFPDEGPASYEQYF	TGTGCCAGCAGCTTCCCCGATGAGGGCCCGGCCTCCTACGAGCAGTACTTC
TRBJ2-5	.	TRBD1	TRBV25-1	CASSAMTGTGGEGAQYF	TGTGCCAGCAGTGCAATGACCGGGACAGGGGGAGAAGGGGCCCAGTACTTC
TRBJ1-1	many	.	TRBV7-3	CASSLAGNTEAFF	TGTGCCAGCAGCTTAGCAGGGAACACTGAAGCTTTCTTT
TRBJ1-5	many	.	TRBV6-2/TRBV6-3	CASSRAQGWEAQPQHF	TGTGCCAGCAGCCGGGCCCAGGGGTGGGAGGCCCAGCCCCAGCATTTT
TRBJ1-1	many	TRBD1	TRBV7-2	CASSLVVGQGTEAFF	TGTGCCAGCAGCTTAGTGGTGGGACAGGGGACTGAAGCTTTCTTT
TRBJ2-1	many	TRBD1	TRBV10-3	CAISGTGRYNEQFF	TGTGCCATCAGTGGGACAGGGAGATACAATGAGCAGTTCTTC
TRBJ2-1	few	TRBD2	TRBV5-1	CASSLAIAGGDNEQFF	TGCGCCAGCAGCTTGGCGATAGCGGGAGGAGACAATGAGCAGTTCTTC
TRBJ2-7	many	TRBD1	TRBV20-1	CSANLRQGSEQYF	TGCAGTGCTAACCTTCGACAGGGGAGCGAGCAGTACTTC
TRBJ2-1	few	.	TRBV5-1	CASAEPGRSYNEQFF	TGCGCCAGCGCGGAACCAGGGAGATCCTACAATGAGCAGTTCTTC
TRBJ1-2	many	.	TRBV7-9	CASSPAGPYYGYTF	TGTGCCAGCAGCCCAGCGGGCCCTTACTATGGCTACACCTTC
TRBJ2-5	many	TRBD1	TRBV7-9	CASSFGTGVSLGETQYF	TGTGCCAGCAGCTTTGGGACAGGGGTATCCTTAGGTGAGACCCAGTACTTC